This T cell receptor beta chain was retrieved from a study of cytomegalovirus exposure and HLA in healthy donors. Overall study results and limits: In vitro assays verified that a few CMV-associated chains recognized CMV antigens specifically. Researchers catalogued approximately 170 TCR beta chains as cytomegalovirus-associated.

The donors were members of the validation cohort comprising approximately 110 subjects, separate from the approximately 670-subject first cohort. TCRdb's table, derived via immunoSEQ multiplex PCR, lists solely in-frame clones and lacks some. Among about 88,000 clones, around 82% were seen once, and the ten largest hold around 10%. CDR1 is MDHEN, CDR2 SYDVKM, per germline. V was cut by 6 bases and J by 5 bases, with 8 bases left in between. The CDR3 runs 13 residues. Note on this clone: What it binds is unknown. The sample has other DNA sequences that encode this CDR3 too.

The sequenced sample was PBMCs. The rearrangement joins TRBV28 to TRBJ1-6; weak D call: TRBD1 (5 bases). This clonotype was obtained from a woman between 18 and 29 years old in good health and CMV-seropositive. The CDR3 DNA follows: TGTGCCAGCAGCAGGGTGGATAATTCACCCCTCCACTTT. It specifies CASSRVDNSPLHF.